The 9 T cell receptor beta chains in this list originate from one sample, sequenced in a study of blood T cell repertoires in COVID-19. Assay: immunoSEQ multiplex PCR; the TCRdb copy retains only in-frame clones and omits some. The top ten clones hold 5.5% of a sample with roughly 110,000 clones, approximately 85% of them seen once. The sample taken for sequencing was peripheral blood. Receptors originate from a woman aged 60 to 75 with COVID-19, enrolled during active disease.

The gene calls are TRBV24-1 and TRBJ2-2, with D unresolved. The CDR3 is 14 residues long. The V gene lost 3 bases and the J gene lost 8 bases, with 12 bases spanning the gap. CDR1 is KGHDR and CDR2 is SFDVKD in the germline V gene. The CDR3 DNA follows: TGTGCCACCAGTGATCCCGGGTCCGTTGGGGAGCTGTTTTTT. It codes for CATSDPGSVGELFF.

The chain links TRBV5-1 to TRBJ2-2; D is unclear. The CDR3 contains 13 residues. V lost 6 bases, J lost 6 bases, and 12 bases lay in between. The V gene's germline CDR1 is SGHRS and CDR2 YFSETQ. The CDR3 spells CASTENQAGELFF. The CDR3, as DNA: TGCGCCAGCACCGAGAACCAGGCCGGGGAGCTGTTTTTT.

The gene calls are TRBV5-1 and TRBJ2-3; TRBD2 matches 8 bases. CDR1 and CDR2 from the germline V gene are SGHRS and YFSETQ. V was clipped by 0 bases and J by 1 base; unmatched bases: 4. CDR3 length equals 16 residues. DNA for the CDR3: TGCGCCAGCAGCTTGGCCCTACTAGCGGGCACAGATACGCAGTATTTT. Translated: CASSLALLAGTDTQYF.

The V call is TRBV5-6, the J call TRBJ2-5, with 9 positions matching TRBD1. The CDR3 runs to 15 residues. J lost 7 bases, V lost 1 base, and 8 bases had no gene match. CDR1 and CDR2 from the germline V gene are SGHDT and YYEEEE. The CDR3 spells CASSLILQGARTQYF. DNA for the CDR3: TGTGCCAGCAGCTTGATCTTACAGGGGGCGAGGACCCAGTACTTC.

The V gene is TRBV4-2, the J gene TRBJ2-7; 8 bases align to TRBD2. Germline V gene lookup returns CDR1 LGHNA and CDR2 YNFKEQ. V lost 0 bases and J lost 1; bases outside the gene matches: 11. This CDR3 region has 18 residues. CDR3 loop: CASSQDGPGGGESYEQYF. The CDR3 region has the DNA TGTGCCAGCAGCCAAGATGGGCCCGGGGGGGGAGAGTCCTACGAGCAGTACTTC.

V and J are TRBV15 and TRBJ2-7; weak D call: TRBD1 (6 bases). CDR3 length: 15 amino acids. CDR1 is LNHNV and CDR2 is YYDKDF in the germline V gene (reference sequence). Trimming stripped 0 bases from V and 4 bases from J, with 13 bases between. DNA of the CDR3: TGTGCCACCAGCAGAGATCTAGGGCAGGGGTACGAGCAGTACTTC. This codes for CATSRDLGQGYEQYF.

This chain joins TRBV11-3 and TRBJ2-2, with TRBD2 identical over 8 bases. The CDR3 is 15 residues long. V was clipped by 1 base and J by 4 bases; unmatched bases: 2. Germline V gene lookup returns CDR1 SGHNT and CDR2 YENEEA. The CDR3 spells CASSLGTSRTGELFF. The CDR3 DNA sequence: TGTGCCAGCAGCTTAGGGACTAGCCGCACCGGGGAGCTGTTTTTT.

The chain is built from TRBV18 and TRBJ2-5; D remains ambiguous. V lost 1 base and J 5 bases, leaving 5 bases between the germline ends. The CDR3 has 12 amino acids. Germline-derived CDR1 and CDR2 are KGHSH and LQKENI. CDR3 region: CASSPLRETQYF. The CDR3 DNA is TGTGCCAGCTCACCACTTCGGGAGACCCAGTACTTC.

CDR3 DNA: TGTGCCAGCAGCTTGGGACAGGGGGCTGGTGACTATGGCTACACCTTC. This codes for CASSLGQGAGDYGYTF. The gene calls are TRBV5-5 and TRBJ1-2; 10 positions agree with TRBD1. This CDR3 is built from 16 residues. Germline V lookup: CDR1 SGHKS, CDR2 YYEKEE (reference sequence). The V gene end was trimmed by 0 bases and the J gene end by 3 bases; junction bases not matched to a gene: 5.